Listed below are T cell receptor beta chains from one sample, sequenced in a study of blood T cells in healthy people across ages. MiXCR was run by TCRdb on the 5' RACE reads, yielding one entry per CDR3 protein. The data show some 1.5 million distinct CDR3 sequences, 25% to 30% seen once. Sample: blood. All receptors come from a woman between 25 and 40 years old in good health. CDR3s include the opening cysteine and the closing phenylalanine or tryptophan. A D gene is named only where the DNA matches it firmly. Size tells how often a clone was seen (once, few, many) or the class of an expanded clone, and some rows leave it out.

cdr3_nt: TGCAGTGCGACCCCCAGCCGGTCCGCCAAAAACATTCAGTACTTC; cdr3_aa: CSATPSRSAKNIQYF; j_call: TRBJ2-4; d_call: -; v_call: TRBV20-1; clone_size: few
cdr3_nt: TGTGCCAGCAGCATGACAGGGGTCGATGAAAAACTGTTTTTT; cdr3_aa: CASSMTGVDEKLFF; j_call: TRBJ1-4; d_call: TRBD1; v_call: TRBV28; clone_size: -
cdr3_nt: TGCGCCAGCAGCTCCACAATGCCCTCTCTGGGGGTGAACACTGAAGCTTTCTTT; cdr3_aa: CASSSTMPSLGVNTEAFF; j_call: TRBJ1-1; d_call: -; v_call: TRBV5-1; clone_size: -
cdr3_nt: TGTGCCAGCAGCTTGTATGGAGGAACTGACCAAGAGACCCAGTACTTC; cdr3_aa: CASSLYGGTDQETQYF; j_call: TRBJ2-5; d_call: -; v_call: TRBV5-4; clone_size: many
cdr3_nt: TGCAGCGTTGAAGGGAGCGCAACTAATGAAAAACTGTTTTTT; cdr3_aa: CSVEGSATNEKLFF; j_call: TRBJ1-4; d_call: -; v_call: TRBV29-1; clone_size: many
cdr3_nt: TGTGCCAGCAGCGCCCAGACAGGGACCTACGAGCAGTACTTC; cdr3_aa: CASSAQTGTYEQYF; j_call: TRBJ2-7; d_call: TRBD1; v_call: TRBV7-2; clone_size: many
cdr3_nt: TGTGCCAGCTCAGATAGGGCGAACCAGGTGCAGTACTTC; cdr3_aa: CASSDRANQVQYF; j_call: TRBJ2-7; d_call: -; v_call: TRBV18; clone_size: -
cdr3_nt: TGTGCCAGCAGTTTTGGCCCCACTAGATCCTACGAGCAGTACTTC; cdr3_aa: CASSFGPTRSYEQYF; j_call: TRBJ2-7; d_call: -; v_call: TRBV28; clone_size: few
cdr3_nt: TGCGCCAGCAGTGAGAGATACGGGGAGACCCAGTACTTC; cdr3_aa: CASSERYGETQYF; j_call: TRBJ2-5; d_call: -; v_call: TRBV10-2; clone_size: -
cdr3_nt: TGTGCCAGCAGCCCCGACCATTACGGGCAGTACTTC; cdr3_aa: CASSPDHYGQYF; j_call: TRBJ2-5; d_call: -; v_call: TRBV7-2; clone_size: -
cdr3_nt: TGCAGCGTCAAGCAGGGGCCCGGAGCTTTCTTT; cdr3_aa: CSVKQGPGAFF; j_call: TRBJ1-1; d_call: -; v_call: TRBV29-1; clone_size: -
cdr3_nt: TGCGCCAGCAGCTTCCGTTTGCCCACAGATACGCAGTATTTT; cdr3_aa: CASSFRLPTDTQYF; j_call: TRBJ2-3; d_call: -; v_call: TRBV5-1; clone_size: -
cdr3_nt: TGTGCCAGCAGTTTTCCTCCTGAGCAGTTCTTC; cdr3_aa: CASSFPPEQFF; j_call: TRBJ2-1; d_call: -; v_call: TRBV27; clone_size: -
cdr3_nt: TGCAGCGCCGGGACTAGCGCGCGTGGGCAGTTCTTC; cdr3_aa: CSAGTSARGQFF; j_call: TRBJ2-1; d_call: TRBD2; v_call: TRBV29-1; clone_size: -
cdr3_nt: TGTGCCAGCAGCCCAGGGACAGGGGGCGCGAGGGAGCAGTACTTC; cdr3_aa: CASSPGTGGAREQYF; j_call: TRBJ2-7; d_call: TRBD1; v_call: TRBV11-1; clone_size: few
cdr3_nt: TGTGCCAGCAGTCCCGGACTATTCGGGGGCAATTCACCCCTCCACTTT; cdr3_aa: CASSPGLFGGNSPLHF; j_call: TRBJ1-6; d_call: -; v_call: TRBV12-3/TRBV12-4; clone_size: -
cdr3_nt: TGCGCCAGCAGACGTGAGACGGTGGCCACTGAAGCTTTCTTT; cdr3_aa: CASRRETVATEAFF; j_call: TRBJ1-1; d_call: -; v_call: TRBV5-1; clone_size: -
cdr3_nt: TGCAGTGCTTTAACCCGGGACAGGAGAATCAATGAGCAGTTCTTC; cdr3_aa: CSALTRDRRINEQFF; j_call: TRBJ2-1; d_call: TRBD1; v_call: TRBV20-1; clone_size: few
cdr3_nt: TGTGCCAGCAGCGGCGGGACTAGCCTTCGAGAGACCCAGTACTTC; cdr3_aa: CASSGGTSLRETQYF; j_call: TRBJ2-5; d_call: TRBD2; v_call: TRBV7-6; clone_size: -
cdr3_nt: TGCGCCAGCAGCGGCGACAGGGCTGGGGCCAACGTCCTGACTTTC; cdr3_aa: CASSGDRAGANVLTF; j_call: TRBJ2-6; d_call: TRBD1; v_call: TRBV5-1; clone_size: many
cdr3_nt: TGTGCCAGCAGCCGGAGGGGGGGCGCCCCTGCCGGGCAGTACTTC; cdr3_aa: CASSRRGGAPAGQYF; j_call: TRBJ2-7; d_call: -; v_call: TRBV3-1; clone_size: few
cdr3_nt: TGTGCCAGCAGTGGATCGGGAGCGGCGGTAGAAAAACTGTTTTTT; cdr3_aa: CASSGSGAAVEKLFF; j_call: TRBJ1-4; d_call: -; v_call: TRBV2; clone_size: -
cdr3_nt: TGCAGCGTTGAAGGCCGCAACTACGAGCAGTACTTC; cdr3_aa: CSVEGRNYEQYF; j_call: TRBJ2-7; d_call: -; v_call: TRBV29-1; clone_size: many
cdr3_nt: TGTGCCAGCAGTTGCTCCGCAGGGAGAGGGCCTAATGAAAAACTGTTTTTT; cdr3_aa: CASSCSAGRGPNEKLFF; j_call: TRBJ1-4; d_call: -; v_call: TRBV6-5; clone_size: -
cdr3_nt: TGTGCCAGCAGTTTCTCCGGGGAGTACGAGCAGTACTTC; cdr3_aa: CASSFSGEYEQYF; j_call: TRBJ2-7; d_call: -; v_call: TRBV28; clone_size: -
cdr3_nt: TGTGCCAGCAGCTCAGAGGAAGAGACCCAGGACTTC; cdr3_aa: CASSSEEETQDF; j_call: TRBJ2-5; d_call: -; v_call: TRBV7-9; clone_size: -
cdr3_nt: TGCGCCAGCAGCCAAGATAAACAGGGAGGGAACATTCAGTACTTC; cdr3_aa: CASSQDKQGGNIQYF; j_call: TRBJ2-4; d_call: -; v_call: TRBV4-3; clone_size: many
cdr3_nt: TGCGCCAGCAGCTTGCTGGGACAGGGGGCGCTTGAGCAGTTCTTC; cdr3_aa: CASSLLGQGALEQFF; j_call: TRBJ2-1; d_call: TRBD1; v_call: TRBV5-1; clone_size: -
cdr3_nt: TGTGCCAGCAGTTACGGGTCTAGCGGCCAAGAGACCCAGTACTTC; cdr3_aa: CASSYGSSGQETQYF; j_call: TRBJ2-5; d_call: TRBD2; v_call: TRBV6-2/TRBV6-3; clone_size: -
cdr3_nt: TGCGCCAGCAGAACGACAGCGGAGTTGAACACTGAAGCTTTCTTT; cdr3_aa: CASRTTAELNTEAFF; j_call: TRBJ1-1; d_call: -; v_call: TRBV5-1; clone_size: -
cdr3_nt: TGCGCCAGCAGCTTGGAGGGACATCCCACCGAGACCCAGTACTTC; cdr3_aa: CASSLEGHPTETQYF; j_call: TRBJ2-5; d_call: -; v_call: TRBV5-1; clone_size: many
cdr3_nt: TGTGCCAGCAGTGGGGACGGGACCGGCTACACCTTC; cdr3_aa: CASSGDGTGYTF; j_call: TRBJ1-2; d_call: -; v_call: TRBV7-9; clone_size: few
cdr3_nt: TGTGCCAGCAGAGCCCACTATGGCTACACCTTC; cdr3_aa: CASRAHYGYTF; j_call: TRBJ1-2; d_call: -; v_call: TRBV12-3/TRBV12-4; clone_size: few
cdr3_nt: TGTGCCAGCAGTGAGAACAGGGCCTATGGCTACACCTTC; cdr3_aa: CASSENRAYGYTF; j_call: TRBJ1-2; d_call: -; v_call: TRBV6-6; clone_size: many
cdr3_nt: TGTGCCAGCAGCGGGTTACTACAGACAGATACGCAGTATTTT; cdr3_aa: CASSGLLQTDTQYF; j_call: TRBJ2-3; d_call: -; v_call: TRBV9; clone_size: few
cdr3_nt: TGCGCCAGCAGCCAAGAGGGGAGGGCTGGGGCCAACGTCCTGACTTTC; cdr3_aa: CASSQEGRAGANVLTF; j_call: TRBJ2-6; d_call: TRBD2; v_call: TRBV4-1; clone_size: -
cdr3_nt: TGCGCCAGCAGCCTGCAGGGAGGGGTCAATTCACCCCTCCACTTT; cdr3_aa: CASSLQGGVNSPLHF; j_call: TRBJ1-6; d_call: -; v_call: TRBV4-1; clone_size: -
cdr3_nt: TGTGCCAGCAGTCAGGCGGGATACTACGAGCAGTACTTC; cdr3_aa: CASSQAGYYEQYF; j_call: TRBJ2-7; d_call: -; v_call: TRBV25-1; clone_size: many
cdr3_nt: TGCAGTGCTAGCGGACAGGGGGCTGGGAACACTGAAGCTTTCTTT; cdr3_aa: CSASGQGAGNTEAFF; j_call: TRBJ1-1; d_call: TRBD1; v_call: TRBV20-1; clone_size: many
cdr3_nt: TGTGCCAGCAGCTTAGTCCCAGCTGCGAACACTGAAGCTTTCTTT; cdr3_aa: CASSLVPAANTEAFF; j_call: TRBJ1-1; d_call: -; v_call: TRBV7-2; clone_size: -
cdr3_nt: TGTGCCAGCAGTTACTCATCTGCGGGGAAAAAAGAGACCCAGTACTTC; cdr3_aa: CASSYSSAGKKETQYF; j_call: TRBJ2-5; d_call: -; v_call: TRBV6-5; clone_size: few